Presented here are 22 T cell receptor beta chains from one specimen sequenced in a study of technical replicates of blood from a handful of donors. The table came from immunoSEQ multiplex PCR; TCRdb's copy has only in-frame clones and leaves some out. The sample contains fewer than 15,000 clones, roughly 94% of which appear only once. Specimen: PBMCs. The receptors originated from a human donor in good health.

The J gene is TRBJ1-5, the V gene TRBV5-8; tentative D call: TRBD1 (6 bases). CDR1 is SGHTS, CDR2 YDEGEE, per germline. The CDR3 loop spans 14 amino acids. The V end lost 1 base, the J end lost 7 bases, and 12 bases lay between the germline ends. CDR3: CASSLTGPRQPQHF. DNA for the CDR3: TGTGCCAGCAGCTTGACAGGGCCTAGGCAGCCCCAGCATTTT.

The rearrangement uses TRBV6-4 and TRBJ2-3; possibly TRBD2 for D (6 bases). The CDR3 has 13 amino acids. Germline V gene data show CDR1 as MRHNA and CDR2 as SNTAGT. Trimming left V 5 bases short and J 0 bases short, with 6 bases between. The CDR3 coding sequence is TGTGCCAGCAGTAGCGGGAGCACAGATACGCAGTATTTT. It translates to CASSSGSTDTQYF.

The chain joins TRBV19 to TRBJ1-1; D perhaps matches TRBD1 (5 bases). Deletions cut 1 base from V and 4 bases from J, with 10 bases between. Germline V gene sequence: CDR1 LNHDA, CDR2 SQIVND (reference sequence). CDR3 size: 14 residues. CDR3 in amino acids: CASSIGRGSTEAFF. CDR3 DNA sequence: TGTGCCAGTAGTATAGGGAGGGGTTCCACTGAAGCTTTCTTT.

The chain couples TRBV12-1 to TRBJ2-1; the D call of TRBD2 is as the table states it, not checked on the DNA. TRBV12-1 is a pseudogene segment. The CDR3 is 16 amino acids. The CDR3 DNA is TGTGCCAGCAGCTGCCTCCGCGGGAAGGCAAACAATGAGCAGTTCTTC. It yields the protein CASSCLRGKANNEQFF.

V gene TRBV6-5 combines with J gene TRBJ2-1; 10 bases fit TRBD1. The V segment lost 6 bases and the J segment 7 bases; nucleotides outside the gene matches: 6. In germline, CDR1 is MNHEY, CDR2 SVGAGI. The CDR3 sequence is 14 residues long. CDR3 sequence: CASRTGGAKNEQFF. The CDR3 nucleotides are TGTGCCAGCAGGACAGGGGGCGCCAAGAATGAGCAGTTCTTC.

The gene calls are TRBV19 and TRBJ2-3; 7 bases line up with TRBD2. From germline, CDR1 is LNHDA and CDR2 SQIVND (reference sequence). V shed 2 bases, J shed 2 bases, and the junction held 7 bases outside the gene matches. This CDR3 is built from 16 residues. CDR3 in amino acids: CASSIYTSGDTDTQYF. CDR3 sequence (DNA): TGTGCCAGTAGTATATATACGAGCGGGGACACAGATACGCAGTATTTT.

The rearrangement links TRBV5-1 to TRBJ1-4, with D possibly TRBD1 on 5 matching bases. V gave up 3 bases and J gave up 3 bases, with 9 bases separating them. CDR1 and CDR2 (germline): SGHRS, YFSETQ. The CDR3 has 14 amino acids. The CDR3 reads CASSWGGANEKLFF. The CDR3 bases are TGCGCCAGCAGCTGGGGGGGGGCTAATGAAAAACTGTTTTTT.

This sequence joins TRBV27 and TRBJ1-2; 7 bases are shared with TRBD1. This CDR3 comprises 15 residues. The germline CDR1 and CDR2 sequences are MNHEY and SMNVEV (reference sequence). The V segment lost 5 bases and the J segment 0 bases; nucleotides outside the gene matches: 6. The CDR3 DNA is TGTGCCAGCAGTGCCAACAGGGGTACTAACTATGGCTACACCTTC. Amino acids: CASSANRGTNYGYTF.

This chain links TRBV6-5 with TRBJ2-7; 7 nucleotides agree with TRBD1. The length of the CDR3 is 14 residues. Germline V gene lookup returns CDR1 MNHEY and CDR2 SVGAGI. V was clipped by 6 bases and J by 1 base; unmatched bases: 6. The CDR3 region is CASSYLRGSYEQYF. The CDR3, as DNA: TGTGCCAGCAGCTATCTCAGGGGGTCCTACGAGCAGTACTTC.

Only one count was recorded for this clone. The CDR3 nucleotides read TGTGCCAGCAGCCGGAGGGTGACAGATACGCAGTATTTT. Residues: CASSRRVTDTQYF. The V and J genes are TRBV6-6 and TRBJ2-3, with D maybe TRBD2 (6 bases). V was pared by 6 bases and J by 3 bases, with 10 bases between. This CDR3 region has 13 residues. Germline assignment: CDR1 MNHNY and CDR2 SVGAGI (reference sequence).

The chain has TRBV28 and TRBJ2-7, with 7 bases lining up with TRBD1. Trimming at V came to 5 bases and at J to 5 bases, leaving 6 bases not matched to a gene. CDR1 MDHEN and CDR2 SYDVKM come from the germline V gene. The CDR3 covers 13 residues. The CDR3, as DNA: TGTGCCAGCAGTCCTGACAGGGCCCACGAGCAGTACTTC. Encoded protein: CASSPDRAHEQYF.

As DNA, the CDR3 is TGTGCCAGCAGCTTTCGGTGGGGCGGGAGGGGAGAGACCCAGTACTTC. It yields the protein CASSFRWGGRGETQYF. V gene TRBV7-8 combines with J gene TRBJ2-5; the match to TRBD2 covers 9 bases. J was trimmed by 4 bases and V by 3 bases; bases with no gene match: 9. This CDR3 has 16 residues. Germline values: CDR1 SGHVS, CDR2 FQNEAQ. The variable domain in full, completed from reference TRBV7-8 and TRBJ2-5, reads GAGVSQSPRYKVAKRGQDVALRCDPISGHVSLFWYQQALGQGPEFLTYFQNEAQLDKSGLPSDRFFAERPEGSVSTLKIQRTQQEDSAVYLCASSFRWGGRGETQYFGPGTRLLVL.

This clone was seen once. The V gene is TRBV10-3, the J gene TRBJ1-1; TRBD1 might be the D (5 bases). Germline CDR1 is ENHRY and CDR2 is SYGVKD. V was pared by 4 bases and J by 1 base, with 22 bases between. The CDR3 has 18 residues. CDR3: CAISGEAGKAPRNTEAFF. As DNA, the CDR3 is TGTGCCATCAGTGGCGAGGCAGGGAAGGCCCCCAGGAACACTGAAGCTTTCTTT.

The chain combines TRBV7-9 with TRBJ2-7; the match to TRBD2 covers 12 bases. The CDR3 is made up of 14 amino acids. The germline CDR1 and CDR2 sequences are SEHNR and FQNEAQ (reference sequence). V shed 5 bases, J shed 5 bases, and the junction held 4 bases outside the gene matches. CDR3: CASSRTSGMDEQYF. The CDR3 DNA reads TGTGCCAGCAGCCGGACTAGCGGGATGGACGAGCAGTACTTC.

J is TRBJ1-1 and V is TRBV6-5; D not resolved. From germline, CDR1 is MNHEY and CDR2 SVGAGI. Trimming pared 0 bases from V and 3 bases from J, leaving 8 bases between. There are 14 residues in the CDR3. CDR3 residues: CASSYSGEDTEAFF. CDR3 sequence (DNA): TGTGCCAGCAGTTACTCCGGTGAGGACACTGAAGCTTTCTTT.

The chain employs TRBV19 and TRBJ1-2, with D perhaps matching TRBD1 (5 bases). CDR1 LNHDA and CDR2 SQIVND come from the germline V gene (reference sequence). The V end was cut by 3 bases, the J end by 0 bases, with 14 bases between. The CDR3 loop spans 16 amino acids. CDR3 nucleotides: TGTGCCAGTAGTATTCGGCAGGGCAAAGCTAACTATGGCTACACCTTC. This sequence encodes CASSIRQGKANYGYTF.

CDR3 sequence reads: CASSYSGQGNEKLFF. The CDR3 DNA is TGTGCCAGCAGTTATTCGGGACAGGGTAATGAAAAACTGTTTTTT. The gene calls are TRBV2 and TRBJ1-4; 9 bases are shared with TRBD1. Germline loops: CDR1 SNHLY, CDR2 FYNNEI. V shed 5 bases and J 4 bases; nucleotides not matched to a gene: 5. This CDR3 spans 15 amino acids.

The rearrangement uses TRBV29-1 and TRBJ1-3, with D perhaps matching TRBD1 (6 bases). Germline V gene data show CDR1 as SQVTM and CDR2 as ANQGSEA. The CDR3 has 14 residues. The germline V and J ends were trimmed by 6 bases and 0 bases, with 12 bases remaining between them. The CDR3 coding sequence is TGCAGCGTCGTCGACAGGAGCTCTGGAAACACCATATATTTT. As protein: CSVVDRSSGNTIYF.

The V call is TRBV29-1, the J call TRBJ2-7; 12 bases fit TRBD1. CDR3 length: 14 residues. The V and J ends lost 5 bases and 3 bases, in that order; junction bases with no gene match: 5. Germline V gene lookup returns CDR1 SQVTM and CDR2 ANQGSEA. In DNA form, the CDR3 reads TGCAGCGTTCCCGGGACAGGGGGCATCTACGAGCAGTACTTC. Residues: CSVPGTGGIYEQYF.

The sample holds one count of this clone. The chain links TRBV19 to TRBJ1-4, with TRBD1 matching 7 bases. The germline V gene has CDR1 LNHDA and CDR2 SQIVND (reference sequence). CDR3 length equals 16 residues. V lost 5 bases to trimming and J lost 7 bases; unmatched junction nucleotides: 13. The CDR3 DNA reads TGTGCCAGTAGTCCAACGTCGACAGGGAGATTTGAAAAACTGTTTTTT. This encodes CASSPTSTGRFEKLFF.

The chain links TRBV5-1 to TRBJ2-7; a possible D gene is TRBD2 (6 bases). In germline, CDR1 is SGHRS, CDR2 YFSETQ. The CDR3 covers 15 residues. V lost 0 bases and J lost 2, with 12 bases in between. CDR3: CASSLAGGVAYEQYF. In nucleotides, the CDR3 is TGCGCCAGCAGCTTGGCCGGGGGTGTAGCCTACGAGCAGTACTTC.

This chain joins TRBV7-9 and TRBJ2-3; a weak D match, TRBD1 (5 bases). Germline CDR1 is SEHNR and CDR2 is FQNEAQ (reference sequence). There are 16 residues in the CDR3. Trimming left V 5 bases short and J 2 bases short, with 17 bases between. CDR3 amino acids: CASSPQGGPHTDTQYF. The DNA of the CDR3 is TGTGCCAGCAGCCCCCAGGGCGGACCACACACAGATACGCAGTATTTT. The entire variable domain, with the rest obtained from reference TRBV7-9 and TRBJ2-3, is as follows: DTGVSQNPRHKITKRGQNVTFRCDPISEHNRLYWYRQTLGQGPEFLTYFQNEAQLEKSRLLSDRFSAERPKGSFSTLEIQRTEQGDSAMYLCASSPQGGPHTDTQYFGPGTRLTVL.